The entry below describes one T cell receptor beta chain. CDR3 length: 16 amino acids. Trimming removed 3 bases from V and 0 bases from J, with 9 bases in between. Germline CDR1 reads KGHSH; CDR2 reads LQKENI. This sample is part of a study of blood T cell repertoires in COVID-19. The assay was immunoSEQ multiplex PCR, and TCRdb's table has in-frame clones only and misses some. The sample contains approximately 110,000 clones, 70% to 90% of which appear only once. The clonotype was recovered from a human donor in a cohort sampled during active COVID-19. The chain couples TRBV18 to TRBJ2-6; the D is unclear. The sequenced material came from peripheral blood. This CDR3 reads CASSPLTYSGANVLTF. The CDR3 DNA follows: TGTGCCAGCTCACCCCTTACCTACTCTGGGGCCAACGTCCTGACTTTC. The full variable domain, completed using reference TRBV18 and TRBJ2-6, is NAGVMQNPRHLVRRRGQEARLRCSPMKGHSHVYWYRQLPEEGLKFMVYLQKENIIDESGMPKERFSAEFPKEGPSILRIQQVVRGDSAAYFCASSPLTYSGANVLTFGAGSRLTVL.